These 18 T cell receptor beta chains were all obtained from the same sample, sequenced in a study of cytomegalovirus exposure and HLA in healthy donors (dated by TCRdb to between 2016 and 2019). The library was made by the immunoSEQ multiplex PCR assay. A mixture of 60 forward primers for TCR Vbeta segments and 13 reverse primers for TCR Jbeta segments was used in the multiplex PCR. The table comes from immuneACCESS by way of TCRdb, which keeps in-frame sequences with V and J called. Part of the clones is missing from these tables; in studies checked, under half for an unresolved V gene and the rest for unknown reasons. This sample gives 120,000 to 150,000 clones in total; about three quarters of them show up just once. Of the sample, approximately 6.3% is held by the ten largest clones. Sequenced sample: PBMCs. The receptors originated from a man between 40 and 49 years old in good health and CMV-seropositive.

The rearrangement links TRBV18 to TRBJ1-3, with 11 positions matching TRBD1. There are 17 residues in the CDR3. The germline V gene has CDR1 KGHSH and CDR2 LQKENI. V trimming: 4 bases; J trimming: 0 bases; junction bases outside the gene matches: 5. This CDR3 is CASSQDRGRLSGNTIYF. The CDR3 DNA follows: TGTGCCAGCTCACAGGACAGGGGGCGACTCTCTGGAAACACCATATATTTT.

The chain has TRBV6-1 and TRBJ2-7, with 10 bases identical to TRBD1. Germline CDR1 MNHNS, CDR2 SASEGT. Trimming removed 7 bases from V and 7 bases from J; junction bases left unmatched: 10. CDR3 length equals 14 residues. The CDR3 sequence: CASTPPGQGSEQYF. In DNA form, the CDR3 reads TGTGCCAGCACACCCCCGGGACAGGGGAGTGAGCAGTACTTC.

Here the CDR3 DNA reads TGTGCCAGCAGGTCGACAGGGGCAACTAATCAGCCCCAGCATTTT. Amino acids: CASRSTGATNQPQHF. The V call is TRBV6-1, the J call TRBJ1-5; 8 nucleotides match TRBD1. The CDR3 consists of 15 residues. In germline, CDR1 is MNHNS, CDR2 SASEGT. Unmatched junction bases numbered 8, after V lost 6 bases and J lost 4 bases.

The V call is TRBV18, the J call TRBJ2-2; D unclear. Germline-derived CDR1 and CDR2 are KGHSH and LQKENI. Between the trimmed V and J ends, which lost 2 bases and 3 bases, there was a span of 7 bases. This CDR3 contains 14 residues. The CDR3 bases are TGTGCCAGCTCACCAGGGCTTTACACCGGGGAGCTGTTTTTT. Encoded protein: CASSPGLYTGELFF.

This chain connects TRBV19 to TRBJ2-1; D is perhaps TRBD1 (6 bases). CDR1 is LNHDA and CDR2 is SQIVND in the germline V gene (reference sequence). V was trimmed by 4 bases and J by 3 bases, leaving 19 bases between them. The CDR3 runs 17 residues. CDR3 region: CASSTQPTGYDYNEQFF. The CDR3 DNA is TGTGCCAGTAGTACCCAGCCGACAGGCTACGACTACAATGAGCAGTTCTTC.

This clone was found a few times. The CDR3 protein is CASSLTGGEYGYTF. DNA of the CDR3: TGTGCCAGCAGCTTGACAGGGGGTGAGTATGGCTACACCTTC. V and J are TRBV13 and TRBJ1-2; TRBD1 matches 9 bases. The CDR3 consists of 14 residues. The germline CDR1 and CDR2 sequences are PRHDT and FYEKMQ (reference sequence). V gave up 3 bases and J gave up 5 bases; unmatched junction bases: 4.

The V call is TRBV2, the J call TRBJ1-5; perhaps TRBD1 as D (5 bases). The length of the CDR3 is 15 residues. V dropped 5 bases and J dropped 7 bases, with 18 bases sitting between them. Germline V CDR1 and CDR2: SNHLY, FYNNEI. The CDR3 here is CASSSTTGFDQPQHF. The CDR3 DNA sequence: TGTGCCAGCAGTTCAACAACAGGCTTCGACCAGCCCCAGCATTTT.

The chain combines TRBV6-1 with TRBJ2-1; the D gene is possibly TRBD1 (5 bases). The CDR3 has 11 residues. CDR1 MNHNS and CDR2 SASEGT come from the germline V gene. The germline V and J ends were trimmed by 3 bases and 11 bases, with 8 bases remaining between them. CDR3 DNA sequence: TGTGCCAGCAGTGACAGGGTCAAGCAGTTCTTC. It codes for CASSDRVKQFF.

The V and J genes are TRBV6-5 and TRBJ2-2, with TRBD1 matching 7 bases. The CDR3 is 15 amino acids. The V segment lost 5 bases and the J segment 5 bases; nucleotides outside the gene matches: 8. In germline, CDR1 is MNHEY, CDR2 SVGAGI. In DNA form, the CDR3 reads TGTGCCAGCAGTCCCGACAGGGCAAGTACCGGGGAGCTGTTTTTT. Translating it yields CASSPDRASTGELFF.

The rearrangement links TRBV4-3 to TRBJ2-1; D is unclear. The ends were cut back, 0 bases at V and 0 bases at J, with 6 bases in the middle. CDR1 and CDR2 from the germline V gene are LGHNA and YSLEER. There are 15 residues in the CDR3. The DNA for the CDR3 is TGCGCCAGCAGCCAAGAAGCCCGCTCCTACAATGAGCAGTTCTTC. Its protein product is CASSQEARSYNEQFF.

The V and J genes are TRBV19 and TRBJ2-1, with a tentative D call TRBD2 (5 bases). The V gene's germline CDR1 is LNHDA and CDR2 SQIVND (reference sequence). The V gene lost 5 bases and the J gene lost 6 bases, with 11 bases spanning the gap. CDR3 length: 13 residues. As DNA, the CDR3 is TGTGCCAGTAGTCTCGGGGTTACCAATGAGCAGTTCTTC. Translating it yields CASSLGVTNEQFF.

A few counts support this clone. The V call is TRBV5-1, the J call TRBJ2-1, with 10 bases matching TRBD2. In germline, CDR1 is SGHRS, CDR2 YFSETQ. Germline trimming cut 4 bases from V and 9 bases from J; bases unmatched to any gene: 10. This CDR3 region has 15 residues. CDR3 bases: TGCGCCAGCAGCCAAACTAGCGGGATTGGGAGTGAGCAGTTCTTC. Protein: CASSQTSGIGSEQFF.

The rearrangement uses TRBV5-1 and TRBJ2-1, with 7 bases that match TRBD2. The CDR3 contains 15 residues. From germline, CDR1 is SGHRS and CDR2 YFSETQ. J lost 14 bases, V lost 4 bases, and 18 bases had no gene match. The CDR3 nucleotides read TGCGCCAGCAGCCCTAGTCGTGCGGGGGAGAGAAAAAAGTTCTTC. Protein: CASSPSRAGERKKFF. The full variable domain, in which reference TRBV5-1 and TRBJ2-1 provide the parts outside the CDR3, is KAGVTQTPRYLIKTRGQQVTLSCSPISGHRSVSWYQQTPGQGLQFLFEYFSETQRNKGNFPGRFSGRQFSNSRSEMNVSTLELGDSALYLCASSPSRAGERKKFFGPGTRLTVL.

V usage is TRBV6-5 and J usage is TRBJ2-7; D is unresolved. V was trimmed by 1 base and J by 3 bases, leaving 7 bases between them. This CDR3 spans 13 amino acids. Germline CDR1 MNHEY, CDR2 SVGAGI. This CDR3 reads CASSYLANYEQYF. CDR3 sequence (DNA): TGTGCCAGCAGTTACTTGGCCAACTACGAGCAGTACTTC.

The gene calls are TRBV9 and TRBJ2-2; 14 nucleotides agree with TRBD2. J was trimmed by 0 bases and V by 0 bases; bases with no gene match: 10. This CDR3 has 21 residues. CDR1 and CDR2 (germline): SGDLS, YYNGEE. The CDR3 is CASSVAPGLAGASANTGELFF. The DNA of the CDR3 is TGTGCCAGCAGCGTAGCCCCGGGACTAGCGGGAGCTTCCGCGAACACCGGGGAGCTGTTTTTT.

V and J are TRBV10-3 and TRBJ1-6, with D possibly being TRBD1 (5 bases). Trimming took 10 bases from V and 6 from J, leaving 13 bases between them. The CDR3 has 13 residues. Germline V CDR1 and CDR2: ENHRY, SYGVKD. The CDR3 here is CATSREINSPLHF. The DNA for the CDR3 is TGTGCCACATCCAGGGAAATTAATTCACCCCTCCACTTT.

The chain is built from TRBV28 and TRBJ1-2; 8 bases are a match to TRBD1. V dropped 5 bases and J dropped 8; count of bases not matched to a gene: 7. CDR3 length equals 13 residues. Germline CDR1 and CDR2: MDHEN and SYDVKM. CDR3 DNA: TGTGCCAGCAGTCTTCCAGGGGGCCGGGGCTACACCTTC. Translated: CASSLPGGRGYTF.

This clone was seen only a few times. V is TRBV2 and J is TRBJ2-7, with a possible D match to TRBD2 (5 bases). The germline V gene has CDR1 SNHLY and CDR2 FYNNEI. The CDR3 consists of 12 residues. V was clipped by 6 bases and J by 9 bases, with 15 bases between them. CDR3 amino acids: CASSFSGSGQYF. The CDR3 nucleotides read TGTGCCAGCAGCTTTTCGGGGAGTGGGCAGTACTTC.